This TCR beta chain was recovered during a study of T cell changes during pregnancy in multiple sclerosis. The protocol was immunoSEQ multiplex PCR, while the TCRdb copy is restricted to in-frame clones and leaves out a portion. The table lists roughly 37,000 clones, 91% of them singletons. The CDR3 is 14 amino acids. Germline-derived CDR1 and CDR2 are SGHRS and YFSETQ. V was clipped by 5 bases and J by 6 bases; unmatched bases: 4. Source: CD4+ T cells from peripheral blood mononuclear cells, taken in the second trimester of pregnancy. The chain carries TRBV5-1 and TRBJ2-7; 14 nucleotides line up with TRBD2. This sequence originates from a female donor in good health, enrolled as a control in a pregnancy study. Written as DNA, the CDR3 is TGCGCCAGCAGTCCGGGACTAGCGGGAGCCGAGCAGTACTTC. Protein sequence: CASSPGLAGAEQYF.